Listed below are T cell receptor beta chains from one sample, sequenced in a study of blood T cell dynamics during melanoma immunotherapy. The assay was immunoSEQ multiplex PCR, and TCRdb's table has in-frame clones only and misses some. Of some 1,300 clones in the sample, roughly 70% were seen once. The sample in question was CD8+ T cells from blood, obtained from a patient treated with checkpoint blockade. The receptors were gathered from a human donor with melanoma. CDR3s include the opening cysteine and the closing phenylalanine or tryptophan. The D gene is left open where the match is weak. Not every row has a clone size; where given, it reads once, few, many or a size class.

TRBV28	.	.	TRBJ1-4	CASSYPGADGEKLFF	TGTGCCAGCAGTTACCCGGGGGCCGACGGGGAAAAACTGTTTTTT
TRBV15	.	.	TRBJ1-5	CATSFDSNQPQHF	TGTGCCACCAGCTTCGACAGTAATCAGCCCCAGCATTTT
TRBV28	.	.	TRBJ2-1	CATGDFLAHEQFF	TGTGCCACCGGAGATTTTCTAGCCCATGAGCAGTTCTTC
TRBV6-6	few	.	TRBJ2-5	CASSYSETQYF	TGTGCCAGCAGTTACTCCGAGACCCAGTACTTC
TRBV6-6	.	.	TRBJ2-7	CASRATDSTSTYEQYF	TGTGCCAGCAGGGCTACGGACAGTACCTCCACCTACGAGCAGTACTTC
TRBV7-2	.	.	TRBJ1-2	CASSLYGGTSGYTF	TGTGCCAGCAGCCTTTACGGGGGTACGAGTGGCTACACCTTC
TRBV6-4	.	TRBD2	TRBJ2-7	CASSAGTSGYEQYF	TGTGCCAGCAGTGCGGGGACTAGCGGCTACGAGCAGTACTTC
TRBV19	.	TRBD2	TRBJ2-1	CASRPRDYNNEQFF	TGTGCCAGTAGGCCCCGGGACTACAACAATGAGCAGTTCTTC
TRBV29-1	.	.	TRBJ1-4	CSVEDWGGTNEKLFF	TGCAGCGTTGAAGATTGGGGTGGAACTAATGAAAAACTGTTTTTT
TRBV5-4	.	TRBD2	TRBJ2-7	CASSFGSGSYEQYF	TGTGCCAGCAGCTTTGGTAGCGGGAGCTACGAGCAGTACTTC
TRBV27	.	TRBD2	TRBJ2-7	CASSLSGSSGGPAGEQYF	TGTGCCAGCAGTTTATCAGGGTCTAGCGGGGGGCCTGCCGGCGAGCAGTACTTC
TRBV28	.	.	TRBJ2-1	CASSPLRRETDEQFF	TGTGCCAGCAGTCCCCTACGACGGGAGACCGATGAGCAGTTCTTC
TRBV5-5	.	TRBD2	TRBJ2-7	CASSLGAQGGAYEQYF	TGTGCCAGCAGCTTGGGGGCCCAGGGAGGGGCCTACGAGCAGTACTTC
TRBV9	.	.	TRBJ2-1	CASSPSWAEQFF	TGTGCCAGCAGCCCGAGCTGGGCTGAGCAGTTCTTC
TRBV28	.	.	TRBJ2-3	CASSLGGLQLSTDTQYF	TGTGCCAGCAGTTTAGGTGGGCTCCAGCTTAGCACAGATACGCAGTATTTT
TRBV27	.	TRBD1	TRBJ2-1	CASSPRQGGNEQFF	TGTGCCAGCAGCCCACGACAGGGTGGGAATGAGCAGTTCTTC
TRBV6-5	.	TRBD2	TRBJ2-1	CASSYSPASGEQFF	TGTGCCAGCAGTTACTCCCCGGCTAGCGGGGAGCAGTTCTTC
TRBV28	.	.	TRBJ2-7	CASRTLRGDYEQYF	TGTGCCAGCAGAACCCTTAGGGGAGACTACGAGCAGTACTTC
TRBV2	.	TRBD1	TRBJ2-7	CASSTGAYEQYF	TGTGCCAGCAGTACAGGGGCCTACGAGCAGTACTTC
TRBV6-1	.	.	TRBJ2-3	CASSERTELAGTDTQYF	TGTGCCAGCAGTGAACGGACAGAGCTAGCGGGCACAGATACGCAGTATTTT
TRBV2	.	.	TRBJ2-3	CASSADYTSTDTQYF	TGTGCCAGCAGTGCCGACTACACTAGCACAGATACGCAGTATTTT
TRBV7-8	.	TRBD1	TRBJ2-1	CASRQPGQGKDEQFF	TGTGCCAGCAGGCAGCCGGGACAGGGGAAAGACGAGCAGTTCTTC
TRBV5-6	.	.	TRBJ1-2	CASSLVQGDVYGYTF	TGTGCCAGCAGCTTGGTCCAGGGAGATGTCTATGGCTACACCTTC
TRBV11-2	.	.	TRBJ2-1	CASSPREKRAAYNEQFF	TGTGCCAGCAGCCCTAGGGAGAAGCGGGCCGCCTACAATGAGCAGTTCTTC
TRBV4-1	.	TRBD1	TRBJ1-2	CASSPGTGGGYGYTF	TGCGCCAGCAGCCCGGGGACAGGGGGCGGCTATGGCTACACCTTC
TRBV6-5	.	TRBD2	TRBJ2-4	CASRKVAGGNIQYF	TGTGCCAGCAGGAAGGTAGCGGGAGGAAACATTCAGTACTTC